This T cell receptor beta chain appears in the sequencing data of a study of T cells in Graves' hyperthyroidism and ophthalmopathy. As concerns this clonotype: What it binds is unknown.

The CDR3 spans 12 residues. The V end was cut by 4 bases, the J end by 5 bases, with 9 bases between. CDR1 is SGHRS, CDR2 YFSETQ, per germline. General study findings and limits: Most thyroid clonotypes expanded above 0.001 were also detected in blood.

Amplified regions were TCR beta CDR3 sequences from RNA transcripts. Primed by the HTBI set, a first-round RT-PCR was run on the TCR CDR3. One entry per CDR3 protein results from TCRdb running MiXCR on the multiplex PCR reads. The top ten clones hold around 28% of a sample with 300,000 to 500,000 distinct CDR3 sequences, about 14% of them seen once. The chain carries TRBV5-1 and TRBJ2-5; D ambiguous. The origin of this receptor is a man aged 50-59 years with Graves' ophthalmopathy. The sequenced material came from blood. CDR3 bases: TGCGCCAGCAGCCCGAACACCGAGACCCAGTACTTC. Translated: CASSPNTETQYF.